A single sample is the source of the 6 T cell receptor beta chains below, sequenced in a study of blood T cell repertoires in COVID-19. The repertoire was sequenced with immunoSEQ multiplex PCR; TCRdb's copy has only in-frame clones and lacks some. The table has around 180,000 clones, 84% seen once. Material: peripheral blood. The source is a human donor in a cohort sampled during active COVID-19.

V usage is TRBV3-1 (or the pseudogene TRBV3-2) and J usage is TRBJ1-2; tentative D call: TRBD1 (5 bases). V was pared by 4 bases and J by 5 bases, with 11 bases between. Germline CDR1 LGHDT, CDR2 YNNKEL (reference sequence). There are 13 residues in the CDR3. The CDR3 nucleotides read TGTGCCAGCAGCCCCAGGGTTTGGTATGGCTACACCTTC. This translates into CASSPRVWYGYTF.

The V call is TRBV5-1, the J call TRBJ1-6, with 7 bases fitting TRBD1. V shed 2 bases and J 14 bases; nucleotides not matched to a gene: 10. CDR3 size: 14 residues. Germline V gene sequence: CDR1 SGHRS, CDR2 YFSETQ. Here the CDR3 DNA reads TGCGCCAGCAGCTTCTCGACAGGCCAGGGGGCCCTCCACTTT. Amino acid sequence: CASSFSTGQGALHF.

The J gene is TRBJ2-1, the V gene TRBV12-3 or TRBV12-4; 7 positions agree with TRBD1. The CDR3 length is 13 residues. V trimming: 4 bases; J trimming: 9 bases; junction bases outside the gene matches: 6. CDR3 sequence: CASSSTGAAEQFF. CDR3 bases: TGTGCCAGCAGTTCCACAGGGGCGGCTGAGCAGTTCTTC.

The rearrangement joins TRBV7-9 to TRBJ1-6, with D unclear. The germline CDR1 and CDR2 sequences are SEHNR and FQNEAQ (reference sequence). V lost 3 bases and J 7 bases, leaving 7 bases between the germline ends. The CDR3 has 13 amino acids. The CDR3 nucleotides read TGTGCCAGCAGCTTGCAGGAAAATTCACCCCTCCACTTT. Its translation: CASSLQENSPLHF.

V is TRBV7-9 and J is TRBJ1-1; 7 bases map to TRBD1. This CDR3 contains 15 residues. The ends lost 5 bases at V and 7 bases at J; junction bases unmatched: 13. Germline V CDR1 and CDR2: SEHNR, FQNEAQ (reference sequence). As DNA, the CDR3 is TGTGCCAGCAGCGACGCGCTACAGGGGCAACATGAAGCTTTCTTT. Encoded protein: CASSDALQGQHEAFF. The whole variable domain, remainder taken from reference TRBV7-9 and TRBJ1-1, is DTGVSQNPRHKITKRGQNVTFRCDPISEHNRLYWYRQTLGQGPEFLTYFQNEAQLEKSRLLSDRFSAERPKGSFSTLEIQRTEQGDSAMYLCASSDALQGQHEAFFGQGTRLTVV.

The chain uses TRBV28 and TRBJ2-1, with 10 bases lining up with TRBD2. The CDR3 extends over 16 amino acids. The junction had 7 bases not matched to a gene; V was cut back by 5 bases and J by 3 bases. Germline values: CDR1 MDHEN, CDR2 SYDVKM. DNA of the CDR3: TGTGCCAGCAGTCCCGTAGCGGGGGGCCTCTACAATGAGCAGTTCTTC. Amino acid sequence: CASSPVAGGLYNEQFF.